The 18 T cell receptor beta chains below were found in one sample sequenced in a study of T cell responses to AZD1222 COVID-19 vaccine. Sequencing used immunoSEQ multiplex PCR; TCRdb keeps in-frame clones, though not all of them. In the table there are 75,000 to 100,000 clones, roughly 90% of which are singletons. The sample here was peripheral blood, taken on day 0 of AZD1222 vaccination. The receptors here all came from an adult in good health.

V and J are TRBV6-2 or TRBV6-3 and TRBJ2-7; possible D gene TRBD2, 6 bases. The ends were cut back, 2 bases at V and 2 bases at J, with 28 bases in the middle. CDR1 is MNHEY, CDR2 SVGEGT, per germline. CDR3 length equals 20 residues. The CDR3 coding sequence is TGTGCCAGCAGTTACCAGGTAGGCGTGAGCTGGGCGACTAGACCCTACGAGCAGTACTTC. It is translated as CASSYQVGVSWATRPYEQYF.

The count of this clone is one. CDR3 amino acids: CAWVGTANYGYTF. The CDR3 DNA reads as TGTGCCTGGGTCGGGACAGCTAACTATGGCTACACCTTC. This chain joins TRBV30 and TRBJ1-2; 7 bases match TRBD1. The CDR3 covers 13 residues. The germline V gene encodes CDR1 GTSNPN and CDR2 SVGIG (reference sequence). V lost 5 bases to trimming and J lost 0 bases; unmatched junction nucleotides: 3. The full variable domain, its missing parts supplied by reference TRBV30 and TRBJ1-2, is SQTIHQWPATLVQPVGSPLSLECTVEGTSNPNLYWYRQAAGRGLQLLFYSVGIGQISSEVPQNLSASRPQDRQFILSSKKLLLSDSGFYLCAWVGTANYGYTFGSGTRLTVV.

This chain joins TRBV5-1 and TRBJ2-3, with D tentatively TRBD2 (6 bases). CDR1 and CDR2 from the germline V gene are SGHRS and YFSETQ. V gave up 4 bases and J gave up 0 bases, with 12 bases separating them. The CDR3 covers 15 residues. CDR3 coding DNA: TGCGCCAGCAGCCGTAGCGGATCTAGCACAGATACGCAGTATTTT. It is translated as CASSRSGSSTDTQYF.

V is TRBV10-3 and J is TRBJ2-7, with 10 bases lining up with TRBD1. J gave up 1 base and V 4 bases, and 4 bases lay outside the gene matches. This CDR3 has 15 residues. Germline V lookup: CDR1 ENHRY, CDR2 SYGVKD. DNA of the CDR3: TGTGCCATCAGTGGGGGACAGGGGCTTTCCTACGAGCAGTACTTC. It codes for CAISGGQGLSYEQYF.

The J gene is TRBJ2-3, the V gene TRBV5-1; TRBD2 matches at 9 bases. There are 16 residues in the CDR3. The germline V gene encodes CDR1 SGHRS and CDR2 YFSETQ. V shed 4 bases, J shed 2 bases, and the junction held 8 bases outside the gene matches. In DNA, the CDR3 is TGCGCCAGCAGCCGGGGACTAGCCGAATCCACAGATACGCAGTATTTT. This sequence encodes CASSRGLAESTDTQYF.

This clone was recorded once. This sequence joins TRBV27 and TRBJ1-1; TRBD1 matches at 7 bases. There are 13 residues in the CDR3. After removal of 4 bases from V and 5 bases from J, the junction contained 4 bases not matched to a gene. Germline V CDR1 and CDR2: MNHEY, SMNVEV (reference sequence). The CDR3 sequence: CASSSTGVTEAFF. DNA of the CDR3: TGTGCCAGCAGTTCTACAGGGGTTACTGAAGCTTTCTTT.

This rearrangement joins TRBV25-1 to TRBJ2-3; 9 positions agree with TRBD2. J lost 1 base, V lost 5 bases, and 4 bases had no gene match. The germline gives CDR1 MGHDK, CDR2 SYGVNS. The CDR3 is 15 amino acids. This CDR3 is CASSRASGGTDTQYF. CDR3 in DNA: TGTGCCAGCAGTCGGGCTAGCGGGGGCACAGATACGCAGTATTTT.

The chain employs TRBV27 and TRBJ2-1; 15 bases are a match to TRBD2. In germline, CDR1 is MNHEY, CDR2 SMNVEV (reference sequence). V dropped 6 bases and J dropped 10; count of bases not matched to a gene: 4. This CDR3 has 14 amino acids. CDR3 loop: CASRPGLAGGEQFF. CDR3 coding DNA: TGTGCCAGCAGACCGGGACTAGCGGGAGGAGAGCAGTTCTTC.

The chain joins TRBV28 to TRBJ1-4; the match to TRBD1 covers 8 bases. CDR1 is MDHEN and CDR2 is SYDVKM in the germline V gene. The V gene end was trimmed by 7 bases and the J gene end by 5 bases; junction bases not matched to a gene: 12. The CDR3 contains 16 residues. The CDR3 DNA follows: TGTGCCAGCACCCCCGGGACAGGAGATTGGAATGAAAAACTGTTTTTT. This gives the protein CASTPGTGDWNEKLFF.

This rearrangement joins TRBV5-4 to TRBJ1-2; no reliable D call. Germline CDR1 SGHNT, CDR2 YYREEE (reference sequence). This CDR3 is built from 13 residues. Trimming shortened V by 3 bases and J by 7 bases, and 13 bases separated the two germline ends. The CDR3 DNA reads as TGTGCCAGCAGCTCAGAGAGGGTTCCTGGCTACACCTTC. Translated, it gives CASSSERVPGYTF.

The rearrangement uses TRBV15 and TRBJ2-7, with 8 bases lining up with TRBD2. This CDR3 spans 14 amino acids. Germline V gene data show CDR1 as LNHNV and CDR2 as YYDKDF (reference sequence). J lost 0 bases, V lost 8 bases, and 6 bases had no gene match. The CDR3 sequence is CATAGGGSSYEQYF. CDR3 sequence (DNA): TGTGCCACCGCGGGGGGTGGAAGCTCCTACGAGCAGTACTTC.

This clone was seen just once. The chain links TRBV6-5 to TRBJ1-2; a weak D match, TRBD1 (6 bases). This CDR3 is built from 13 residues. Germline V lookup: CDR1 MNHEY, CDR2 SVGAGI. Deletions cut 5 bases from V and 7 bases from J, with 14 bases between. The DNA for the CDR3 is TGTGCCAGCAGTATTACAGGGCTAGCTGGCTACACCTTC. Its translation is CASSITGLAGYTF.

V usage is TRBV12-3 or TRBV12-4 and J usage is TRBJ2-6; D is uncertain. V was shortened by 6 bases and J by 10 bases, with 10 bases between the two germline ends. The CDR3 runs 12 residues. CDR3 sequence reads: CASSFDRNVLTF. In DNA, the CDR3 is TGTGCCAGCAGCTTCGACCGGAACGTCCTGACTTTC.

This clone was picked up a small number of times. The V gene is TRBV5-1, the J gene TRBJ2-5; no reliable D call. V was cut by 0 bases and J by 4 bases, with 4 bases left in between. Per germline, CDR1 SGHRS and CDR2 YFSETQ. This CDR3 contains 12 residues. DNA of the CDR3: TGCGCCAGCAGCTTGGAGGGAGAGACCCAGTACTTC. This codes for CASSLEGETQYF.

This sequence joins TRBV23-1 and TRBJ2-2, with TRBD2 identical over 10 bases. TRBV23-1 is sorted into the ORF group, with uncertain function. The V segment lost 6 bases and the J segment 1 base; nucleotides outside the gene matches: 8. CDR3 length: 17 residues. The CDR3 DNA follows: TGCGCCAGCAGCCCGACTAGCGGGCGCCGGAACACCGGGGAGCTGTTTTTT. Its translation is CASSPTSGRRNTGELFF.

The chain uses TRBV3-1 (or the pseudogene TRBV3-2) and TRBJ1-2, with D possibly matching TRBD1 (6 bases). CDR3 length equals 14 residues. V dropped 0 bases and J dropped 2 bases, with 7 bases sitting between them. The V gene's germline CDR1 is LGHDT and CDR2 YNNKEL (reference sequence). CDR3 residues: CASSQDQGNYGYTF. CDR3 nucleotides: TGTGCCAGCAGCCAAGATCAGGGGAACTATGGCTACACCTTC.

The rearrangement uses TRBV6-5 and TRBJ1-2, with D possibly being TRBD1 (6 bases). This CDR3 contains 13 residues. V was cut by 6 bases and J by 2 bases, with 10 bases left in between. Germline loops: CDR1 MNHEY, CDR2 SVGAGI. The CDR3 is CASRSGQNYGYTF. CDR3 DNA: TGTGCCAGCAGAAGCGGACAGAACTATGGCTACACCTTC.

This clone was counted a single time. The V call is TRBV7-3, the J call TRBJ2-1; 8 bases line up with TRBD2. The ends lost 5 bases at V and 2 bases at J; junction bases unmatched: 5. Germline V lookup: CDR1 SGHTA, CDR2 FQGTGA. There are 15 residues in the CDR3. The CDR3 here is CASSLGTRTYNEQFF. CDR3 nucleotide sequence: TGTGCCAGCAGCCTCGGGACTAGGACCTACAATGAGCAGTTCTTC.